This T cell receptor (beta chain) was retrieved from a study of OX40 agonist ivuxolimab in advanced cancers. Background on the study: The eligibility criteria allowed prior anti-PD-1, anti-PD-L1 or anti-CTLA-4 therapy, and approximately 40% had some. Findings of the study overall: Clonal expansion among partial responders at 0.1-3.0 mg/kg ranked near the lowest. The CD4+ and CD8+ T cells in the blood had expanded clonally by week 6 at 0.1 to 3.0 mg/kg. Relative to CD4+, CD8+ T cells held more expanded clones on average.

The germline V gene has CDR1 SGHAT and CDR2 FQDESV (reference sequence). The CDR3 spans 15 residues. Trimming at V came to 7 bases and at J to 4 bases, leaving 10 bases not matched to a gene. Libraries were prepared by immunoSEQ multiplex PCR; TCRdb keeps only in-frame clonotypes and omits some of them. The sample consists of more than 100,000 clones, roughly 91% of them appearing once. Comments on this clone: The antigen remains undetermined.

The V and J genes are TRBV11-1 and TRBJ2-7, with TRBD1 identical over 10 bases. The origin of this receptor is an adult with an advanced solid tumor such as melanoma, head and neck, liver or kidney cancer. The source material was CD4+ or CD8+ T cells sorted from blood, sampled in a trial of the OX40 agonist ivuxolimab. The DNA for the CDR3 is TGTGCCAGCAACCGCGTCTGGGACAGGGGTTACGAGCAGTACTTC. Translation gives CASNRVWDRGYEQYF.